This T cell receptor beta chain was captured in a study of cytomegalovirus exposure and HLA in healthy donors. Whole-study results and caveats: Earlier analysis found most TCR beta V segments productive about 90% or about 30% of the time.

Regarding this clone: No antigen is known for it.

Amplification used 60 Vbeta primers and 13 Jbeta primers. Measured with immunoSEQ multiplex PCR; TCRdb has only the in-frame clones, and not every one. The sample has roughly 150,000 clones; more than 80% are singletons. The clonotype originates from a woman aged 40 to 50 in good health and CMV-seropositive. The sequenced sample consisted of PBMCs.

The CDR3 is CASSLAFTFSYEQYF. CDR3 sequence (DNA): TGTGCCAGCAGTTTGGCCTTCACCTTCTCCTACGAGCAGTACTTC. V usage is TRBV27 and J usage is TRBJ2-7, with unresolved D. Germline V gene sequence: CDR1 MNHEY, CDR2 SMNVEV (reference sequence). The V end lost 3 bases, the J end lost 0 bases, and 12 bases lay between the germline ends. This CDR3 is 15 amino acids long.